This TCR beta chain appears in the sequencing data of a study of T-cell memory formation after mild COVID-19. Study information: In these data, TCR clusters were largely donor specific. Study-level points and caveats: CD4+ contracting clones were mainly CM and EM; CD8+ ones, EMRA. Pre-infection memory showed some responding clones, and this suggested that cross-reactive memory joined.

TCRdb reprocessed the 5' RACE reads via MiXCR and lists one record per CDR3 protein. This table holds about 16,000 distinct CDR3 sequences, 20% to 25% found once. Germline V gene lookup returns CDR1 SQVTM and CDR2 ANQGSEA. Losses at the gene ends were 7 bases for V and 9 bases for J; bases not matched to a gene: 8. This CDR3 spans 13 amino acids. About this clonotype: Its antigen is unidentified.

The TCR was taken from a man aged 18 to 29 who had mild COVID-19 (a few samples of this study predate the infection). Cell type and time point are not known. The chain carries TRBV29-1 and TRBJ2-1; 11 positions agree with TRBD1. Sequenced input: PBMCs or a T cell subset sorted from them (not recorded which). The CDR3 region has the DNA TGCAGCGGGGGACAGGGGGATCGGGGTGAGCAGTTCTTC. This codes for CSGGQGDRGEQFF.